The TCR beta chain described here comes from a study of Graves' ophthalmopathy and Graves' hyperthyroidism. General study results and limits: Most expanded thyroid clonotypes above 0.001 frequency also appeared in blood. A 13-signature model separated ophthalmopathy from stable hyperthyroidism, reaching less than 90% sensitivity and roughly 84% specificity cross-validated.

Researchers took RNA transcripts and amplified TCR beta CDR3 regions from them. HTBI primers were used in a first-round RT-PCR, which preceded a second-round multiplex PCR. In TCRdb, the multiplex PCR reads were re-called with MiXCR into one record per CDR3 protein. The sample includes 200,000 to 300,000 distinct CDR3 sequences, around 42% seen only once; the top ten take around half. CDR3 length equals 14 residues. Looked up from germline, CDR1 is LGHDT and CDR2 is YNNKEL (reference sequence). Trimming cost V 3 bases and J 3 bases, with 11 bases left between them. CAS ≥3, NOSPECS ≥4, moderate-to-severe activity and duration under 3 months marked donors with ophthalmopathy. Note on this clonotype: Its antigen is currently unknown.

The source material was peripheral blood. This chain joins TRBV3-1 and TRBJ2-5; the D is unclear. This sequence was found in an adult man with Graves' ophthalmopathy. The CDR3, as DNA: TGTGCCAGCAGCCACCGACTCCTTAAAGAGACCCAGTACTTC. Its protein product is CASSHRLLKETQYF.